A selection of T cell receptor beta chains follows, all from one sample in a study of blood T cell repertoires in COVID-19. Some clones are missing from TCRdb's copy, which holds only in-frame ones; the method was immunoSEQ multiplex PCR. The sample contains about 370,000 clones, 70% to 90% of which appear only once. Sequenced material: peripheral blood. The receptors here all came from a woman in her twenties or thirties with COVID-19, enrolled during active disease. Both conserved end residues are part of each CDR3. A D gene is named only where the DNA matches it firmly. Part of the rows lack a size; the others show once, few, many or a class for expanded clones.

D,J,V,size,DNA,CDR3
-,TRBJ2-3,TRBV5-1,-,TGCGCCAGCAGAACATTAGGGACACGATCTAGCACAGATACGCAGTATTTT,CASRTLGTRSSTDTQYF
-,TRBJ2-4,TRBV19,-,TGTGCCAGTAGTGCGGCTAGCGTGACCAAAAACATTCAGTACTTC,CASSAASVTKNIQYF
TRBD1,TRBJ1-5,TRBV11-3,-,TGTGCCAGCAGCTGGGACAGCACATATAGCAATCAGCCCCAGCATTTT,CASSWDSTYSNQPQHF
TRBD2,TRBJ2-1,TRBV7-9,-,TGTGCCAGCAGCTTGGCCATAGCGGGGTACGGAACCAGTGGGCAGTTCTTC,CASSLAIAGYGTSGQFF
-,TRBJ2-7,TRBV7-2,-,TGTGCCAGCAGCCCCGATATGGCATCCCCCTCCTACGAGCAGTACTTC,CASSPDMASPSYEQYF
TRBD2,TRBJ2-3,TRBV10-1,-,TGCGCCAGCAAGCGGGAGGCAGATACGCAGTATTTT,CASKREADTQYF
-,TRBJ2-1,TRBV19,-,TGTGCCAGTAGTATACGTGGGGGGATAGGGTCAGAGCAGTTCTTC,CASSIRGGIGSEQFF
-,TRBJ2-7,TRBV10-1,-,TGCGCCAGCTCTCGGAGCGAGCAGTACTTC,CASSRSEQYF
-,TRBJ2-5,TRBV6-1,-,TGTGCCAGCAGTGAATTGCGAGAGACCCAGTACTTC,CASSELRETQYF
-,TRBJ1-2,TRBV2,-,TGTGCCAGCACCAGACTGTTAGGCAGGGAATATGGCTACACCTTC,CASTRLLGREYGYTF
TRBD1,TRBJ2-1,TRBV7-2,once,TGTGCCAGCAGCTCCGACAGGGGGACCTATAGTGAGCAGTTCTTC,CASSSDRGTYSEQFF
-,TRBJ1-3,TRBV19,-,TGTGCCAGTGGTGAAACATTGGCGGGCACCATATATTTT,CASGETLAGTIYF
-,TRBJ2-3,TRBV6-2/TRBV6-3,-,TGTGCCAGCAGTTACTACAAAGATACGCAGTATTTT,CASSYYKDTQYF
-,TRBJ2-3,TRBV5-4,-,TGTGCCAGCAGCTTGGGCCTAGCAACAGATACGCAGTATTTT,CASSLGLATDTQYF
-,TRBJ2-5,TRBV5-1,-,TGCGCCAGCAGCTTCGGACGGAGGCTCGAAGAGACCCAGTACTTC,CASSFGRRLEETQYF
-,TRBJ2-3,TRBV2,-,TGTGCCAGCACTGACCGGGTTCTAGCGCTGGATACGCAGTATTTT,CASTDRVLALDTQYF
TRBD2,TRBJ2-3,TRBV13,-,TGTGCCAGCAGCCTTCTTAGGGGTTCTAGCGGGGTTGGTGGCACAGATACGCAGTATTTT,CASSLLRGSSGVGGTDTQYF
-,TRBJ2-2,TRBV6-6,-,TGTGCCAGCAGTGGGCAGGGGGGCGGGGAGCTGTTTTTT,CASSGQGGGELFF
TRBD2,TRBJ2-5,TRBV6-2/TRBV6-3,once,TGTGCCAGCAGTTACCGGGAGGGGGGGTCCCAAGAGACCCAGTACTTC,CASSYREGGSQETQYF
-,TRBJ1-5,TRBV6-5,few,TGTGCCAGCAGTTACTCGAGTGTGGATCAGCCCCAGCATTTT,CASSYSSVDQPQHF
-,TRBJ2-2,TRBV9,once,TGTGCCAGCAGCGTAGACAAAGGGGAGCTGTTTTTT,CASSVDKGELFF
TRBD1,TRBJ1-1,TRBV28,-,TGTGCCAGCAGTTTAACAGGGGTTAACACTGAAGCTTTCTTT,CASSLTGVNTEAFF
TRBD1,TRBJ1-2,TRBV14,-,TGTGCCAGCAGCCAAGGACAGGGTGTGGATGGGCTCACCTTC,CASSQGQGVDGLTF
TRBD1,TRBJ1-2,TRBV5-1,-,TGCGCCAGCAGTTTAGACAACAGGGGGCTGATCTATGGCTACACCTTC,CASSLDNRGLIYGYTF
-,TRBJ2-2,TRBV7-9,-,TGTGCCCCTTCCCCCTTAGCATCCGGCACCGGGGAGCTGTTTTTT,CAPSPLASGTGELFF
-,TRBJ2-7,TRBV3-1/TRBV3-2,-,TGTGCCAGCAGCCTCGACTTACGGGGTTTCGAGCAGTACTTC,CASSLDLRGFEQYF
-,TRBJ1-3,TRBV11-2,-,TGTGCCAGCAGCTTAGGGACAGTCGGAAACACCATATATTTT,CASSLGTVGNTIYF
TRBD2,TRBJ2-7,TRBV14,-,TGTGCCAGCAGCCAAACCGGGGGGGTCTACGAGCAGTACTTC,CASSQTGGVYEQYF
TRBD1,TRBJ2-1,TRBV5-4,-,TGTGCCAGCAGCTCCGGGACAGGGGGTTACAATGAGCAGTTCTTC,CASSSGTGGYNEQFF
-,TRBJ2-5,TRBV30,-,TGTGCCTGGACCCCGGCAGGCGCCGAGACCCAGTACTTC,CAWTPAGAETQYF
-,TRBJ1-1,TRBV19,-,TGTGCCAGTAGTATCTCTGCAGTAACGAACACTGAAGCTTTCTTT,CASSISAVTNTEAFF
TRBD2,TRBJ2-3,TRBV20-1,-,TGCAGTGCTAGTCTTGCGGGAGGGCCCACAGATACGCAGTATTTT,CSASLAGGPTDTQYF
TRBD1,TRBJ2-7,TRBV29-1,-,TGCAGCGTTCAGGACAGGGTGGGATTTGGAGAGCAGTACTTC,CSVQDRVGFGEQYF
TRBD1,TRBJ1-3,TRBV6-1,-,TGTGCCAGCAGTGCCACCGGACAGGGTTCTGGAAACACCATATATTTT,CASSATGQGSGNTIYF
-,TRBJ1-4,TRBV23-1,-,TGCGCCAGCAGTCGAGTCCCCCTAACTAATGAAAAACTGTTTTTT,CASSRVPLTNEKLFF
TRBD2,TRBJ2-2,TRBV24-1,-,TGTGCCACCAGTGATTTTCGGGGGAGGGCCGGGGAGCTGTTTTTT,CATSDFRGRAGELFF
TRBD2,TRBJ2-1,TRBV7-2,-,TGTGCCAGCAGCCCCTTTATGCTAGCGGGAGTGTCCTACAATGAGCAGTTCTTC,CASSPFMLAGVSYNEQFF
TRBD1,TRBJ1-2,TRBV9,-,TGTGCCAGCAGCATTTCCTCCAGGGGGCCGACGGACTATGGCTACACCTTC,CASSISSRGPTDYGYTF
TRBD1,TRBJ1-1,TRBV3-1/TRBV3-2,-,TGTGCCAGCAGCCAACAGGGACAGGGCCGGGGCACTGAAGCTTTCTTT,CASSQQGQGRGTEAFF
TRBD1,TRBJ1-6,TRBV7-2,-,TGTGCCAGCAGCTTAGATGGACAGGGGCACCTACCCCTCCACTTT,CASSLDGQGHLPLHF
-,TRBJ2-1,TRBV20-1,-,TGCAGTGCTAGTTCTAGTGCCGATAGCTCCTACAATGAGCAGTTCTTC,CSASSSADSSYNEQFF
-,TRBJ2-1,TRBV1,-,TGCACCAGCAGCTGGCGGGAGGGCCGTTGGGAGTTCTTC,CTSSWREGRWEFF
-,TRBJ2-3,TRBV19,once,TGTGCCAGTAGCCCGGAGGGGGCGCGCACAGATACGCAGTATTTT,CASSPEGARTDTQYF
TRBD2,TRBJ2-3,TRBV5-1,-,TGCGCCAGCAGAGGCGTAGCGGGGGCTAGCACAGATACGCAGTATTTT,CASRGVAGASTDTQYF
TRBD2,TRBJ2-2,TRBV10-3,once,TGTGCCATCAGTGAGAGGCTAGCGGGCGCGAACACCGGGGAGCTGTTTTTT,CAISERLAGANTGELFF
-,TRBJ1-1,TRBV18,-,TGTGCCAGCTCACCTCAAGCGAACACTGAAGCTTTCTTT,CASSPQANTEAFF
TRBD1,TRBJ2-7,TRBV28,-,TGTGCCACCAACAGGGGTTACGAGCAGTACTTC,CATNRGYEQYF
-,TRBJ1-1,TRBV5-1,-,TGCGCCAGCAGCTTGGAGGGGGATAGGCCTGAAGCTTTCTTT,CASSLEGDRPEAFF
-,TRBJ2-7,TRBV2,few,TGTGCCAGCAGTGGGAGCACGGGTAGGAGCGAGCAGTACTTC,CASSGSTGRSEQYF
-,TRBJ2-7,TRBV7-9,-,TGTGCCAGCAGCTTAAATAGGGGGAGGGGCGAGCAGTACTTC,CASSLNRGRGEQYF
TRBD1,TRBJ2-3,TRBV2,-,TGTGCCAGCAGGAACAGGGGTTCCACAGATACGCAGTATTTT,CASRNRGSTDTQYF
-,TRBJ2-5,TRBV12-5,-,TGTGCTAGTGGTGGGACTGGTCAAGCGACCCAGTACTTC,CASGGTGQATQYF